These T cell receptor beta chains were read from a single sample in a study of blood T cell repertoires in COVID-19. Data came from immunoSEQ multiplex PCR; TCRdb stores just in-frame clones and leaves some out. The table lists some 220,000 clones, around four fifths of them singletons. Sequencing was done on a sample of peripheral blood. These receptors originate from an elderly woman with active or convalescent COVID-19. Each CDR3 is given with its conserved first and last residue.

j_call	v_call	cdr3_length	cdr3_aa
TRBJ1-4	TRBV19	15	CASSTPGTANEKLFF
TRBJ2-7	TRBV19	14	CASRFRGDSYEQYF
TRBJ2-1	TRBV11-2	17	CASSRLSGTGGLNEQFF
TRBJ2-7	TRBV6-5	11	CASGERYEQYF
TRBJ2-2	TRBV11-2	15	CASSLQGLRTGELFF
TRBJ2-4	TRBV6-1	20	CASSEDSSGGFHVAKNIQYF
TRBJ1-5	TRBV2	15	CASRRDRISNQPQHF
TRBJ2-7	TRBV30	14	CAWSRGYRSYEQYF
TRBJ1-2	TRBV3-1/TRBV3-2	14	CASSDIGQPRGYTF
TRBJ2-6	TRBV11-3	17	CASSLGGGGIGANVLTF
TRBJ1-2	TRBV27	13	CASSHDSFYGYTF
TRBJ2-7	TRBV29-1	15	CSVALWDRVSYEQYF
TRBJ1-2	TRBV7-2	16	CASSPHAGASNYGYTF
TRBJ2-3	TRBV11-2	14	CASSLSRVTDTQYF
TRBJ1-3	TRBV18	15	CASSSQLRIGNTIYF
TRBJ1-6	TRBV11-2	15	CASSSSGGTNSPLHF
TRBJ2-1	TRBV7-3	15	CASSLGQATYNEQFF
TRBJ1-5	TRBV7-8	18	CASSIGQGATYSNQPQHF
TRBJ1-2	TRBV21-1	14	CASRVSGYNYGYTF
TRBJ1-2	TRBV19	17	CASSIRLGTGPNYGYTF
TRBJ1-3	TRBV7-9	13	CASSQGQGVTIYF
TRBJ2-1	TRBV19	18	CASSRPRDSGSVVDEQFF
TRBJ1-5	TRBV7-2	14	CASAPGTGNQPQHF
TRBJ2-3	TRBV19	14	CASSHPRGTDTQYF
TRBJ2-1	TRBV3-1/TRBV3-2	15	CASSQGPQGSGEQFF
TRBJ1-3	TRBV6-6	12	CASSRPGQTIYF
TRBJ2-7	TRBV5-5	17	CASSLSVGVSFLYEQYF
TRBJ2-2	TRBV11-2	16	CASSFASGRGTGELFF
TRBJ1-2	TRBV13	15	CASSLRQGQNYGYTF
TRBJ2-5	TRBV3-1/TRBV3-2	18	CASTLRGGGGGPQETQYF
TRBJ2-5	TRBV19	18	CASSPQRWGTGEGETQYF
TRBJ2-1	TRBV6-4	17	CASTPPIAGRLYNEQFF